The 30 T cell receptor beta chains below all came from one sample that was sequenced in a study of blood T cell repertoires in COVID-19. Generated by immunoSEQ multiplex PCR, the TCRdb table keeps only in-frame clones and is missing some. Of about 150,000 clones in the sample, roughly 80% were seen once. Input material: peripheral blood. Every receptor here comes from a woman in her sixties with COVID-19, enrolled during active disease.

CDR3: CASSGTQSGTQYF. CDR3 nucleotides: TGCGCCAGCAGTGGCACCCAATCGGGGACCCAGTACTTC. The V gene is TRBV10-1, the J gene TRBJ2-5; D gene uncertain. Per the germline V gene, CDR1 is WNHNN and CDR2 is SYGVQD (reference sequence). Trimming removed 4 bases at V and 7 bases at J, with 13 bases between. The CDR3 has 13 amino acids.

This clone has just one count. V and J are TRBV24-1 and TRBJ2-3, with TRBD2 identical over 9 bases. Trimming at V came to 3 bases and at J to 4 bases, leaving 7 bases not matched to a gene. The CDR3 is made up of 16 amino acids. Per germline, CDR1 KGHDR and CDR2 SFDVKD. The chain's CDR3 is CATSDPLAGIADTQYF. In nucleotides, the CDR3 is TGTGCCACCAGTGATCCACTAGCGGGTATCGCAGATACGCAGTATTTT.

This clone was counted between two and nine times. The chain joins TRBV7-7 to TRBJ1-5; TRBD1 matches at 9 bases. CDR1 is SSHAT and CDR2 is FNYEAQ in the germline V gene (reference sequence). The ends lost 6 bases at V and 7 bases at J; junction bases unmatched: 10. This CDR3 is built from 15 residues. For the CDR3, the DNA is TGTGCCAGCAGTCCCGGGACAGGGAGTTGGCAGCCCCAGCATTTT. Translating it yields CASSPGTGSWQPQHF. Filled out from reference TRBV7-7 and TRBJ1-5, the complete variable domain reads GAGVSQSPRYKVTKRGQDVTLRCDPISSHATLYWYQQALGQGPEFLTYFNYEAQPDKSGLPSDRFSAERPEGSISTLTIQRTEQRDSAMYRCASSPGTGSWQPQHFGDGTRLSIL.

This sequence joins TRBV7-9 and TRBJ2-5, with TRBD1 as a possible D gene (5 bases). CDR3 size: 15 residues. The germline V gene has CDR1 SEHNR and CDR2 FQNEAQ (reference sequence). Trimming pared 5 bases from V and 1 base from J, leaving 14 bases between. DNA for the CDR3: TGTGCCAGCAGCCCGTACACCACAGGCCAAGAGACCCAGTACTTC. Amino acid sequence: CASSPYTTGQETQYF.

CDR3 sequence (DNA): TGTGCCAGCACATTAGCGGGAAGTGGCAAAAACATTCAGTACTTC. The encoded protein is CASTLAGSGKNIQYF. This chain connects TRBV6-5 to TRBJ2-4, with 8 bases aligning to TRBD2. J gave up 3 bases and V 7 bases, and 8 bases lay outside the gene matches. Germline lookup yields CDR1 MNHEY and CDR2 SVGAGI. The CDR3 is made up of 15 amino acids.

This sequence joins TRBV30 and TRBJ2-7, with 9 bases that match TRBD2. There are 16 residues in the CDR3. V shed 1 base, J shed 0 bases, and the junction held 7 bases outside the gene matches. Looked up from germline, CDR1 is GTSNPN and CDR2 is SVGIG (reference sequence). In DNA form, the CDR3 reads TGTGCCTGGAGTGCCCCATTTAGCGGGGGCTCCTACGAGCAGTACGTC. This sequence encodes CAWSAPFSGGSYEQYV.

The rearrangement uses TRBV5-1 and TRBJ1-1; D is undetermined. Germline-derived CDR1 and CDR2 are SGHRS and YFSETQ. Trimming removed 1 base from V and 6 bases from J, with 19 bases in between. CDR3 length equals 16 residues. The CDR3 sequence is CASSLKPGTLAAEAFF. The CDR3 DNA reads TGCGCCAGCAGCTTGAAACCGGGAACCCTTGCCGCTGAAGCTTTCTTT. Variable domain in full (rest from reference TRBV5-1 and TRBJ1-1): KAGVTQTPRYLIKTRGQQVTLSCSPISGHRSVSWYQQTPGQGLQFLFEYFSETQRNKGNFPGRFSGRQFSNSRSEMNVSTLELGDSALYLCASSLKPGTLAAEAFFGQGTRLTVV.

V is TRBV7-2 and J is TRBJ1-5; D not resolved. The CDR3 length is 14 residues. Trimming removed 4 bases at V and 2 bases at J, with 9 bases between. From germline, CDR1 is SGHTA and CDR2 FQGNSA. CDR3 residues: CASSSYRGNQPQHF. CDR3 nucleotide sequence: TGTGCCAGCAGCTCCTACCGGGGCAATCAGCCCCAGCATTTT.

The CDR3 nucleotides read TGTGCCAGCAGCTTAGTCCTAATTACCTCCCCTGGGGCCAACGTCCTGACTTTC. It is translated as CASSLVLITSPGANVLTF. The chain links TRBV7-6 to TRBJ2-6; D gene uncertain. Germline loops: CDR1 SGHVS, CDR2 FNYEAQ. V shed 1 base and J shed 2 bases, with 15 bases lying between them. This CDR3 spans 18 amino acids. Together with reference TRBV7-6 and TRBJ2-6, the CDR3 gives the full variable domain: GAGVSQSPRYKVTKRGQDVALRCDPISGHVSLYWYRQALGQGPEFLTYFNYEAQQDKSGLPNDRFSAERPEGSISTLTIQRTEQRDSAMYRCASSLVLITSPGANVLTFGAGSRLTVL.

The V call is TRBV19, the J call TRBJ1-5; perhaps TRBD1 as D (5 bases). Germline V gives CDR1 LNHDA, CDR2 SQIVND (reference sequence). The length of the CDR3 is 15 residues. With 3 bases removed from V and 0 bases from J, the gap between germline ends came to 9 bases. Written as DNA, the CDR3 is TGTGCCAGTAGTATCTCGGGGGATAGCAATCAGCCCCAGCATTTT. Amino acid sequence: CASSISGDSNQPQHF.

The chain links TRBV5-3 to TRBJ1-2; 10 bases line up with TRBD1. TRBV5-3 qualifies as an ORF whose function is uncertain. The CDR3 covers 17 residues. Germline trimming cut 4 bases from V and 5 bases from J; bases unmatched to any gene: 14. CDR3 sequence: CARSPFGRDRGRYGYTF. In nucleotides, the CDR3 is TGTGCCAGAAGCCCCTTCGGACGGGACAGGGGTCGATATGGCTACACCTTC.

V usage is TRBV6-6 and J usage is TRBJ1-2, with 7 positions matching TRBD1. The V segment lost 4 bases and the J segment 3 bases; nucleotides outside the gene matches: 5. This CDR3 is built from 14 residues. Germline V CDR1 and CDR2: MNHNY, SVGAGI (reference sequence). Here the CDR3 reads CASSLGTADYGYTF. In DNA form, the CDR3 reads TGTGCCAGCAGTTTGGGGACAGCCGACTATGGCTACACCTTC.

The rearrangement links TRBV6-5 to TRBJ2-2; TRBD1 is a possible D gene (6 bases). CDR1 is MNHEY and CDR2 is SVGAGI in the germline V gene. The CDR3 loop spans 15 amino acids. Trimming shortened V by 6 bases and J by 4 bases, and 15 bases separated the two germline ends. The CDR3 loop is CASRGVQGTTGELFF. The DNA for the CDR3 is TGTGCCAGCAGGGGGGTGCAGGGGACCACCGGGGAGCTGTTTTTT.

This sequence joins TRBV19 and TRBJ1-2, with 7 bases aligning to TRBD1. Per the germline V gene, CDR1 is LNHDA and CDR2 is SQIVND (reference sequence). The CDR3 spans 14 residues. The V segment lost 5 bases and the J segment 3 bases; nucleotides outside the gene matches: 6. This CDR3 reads CASSLYRGDYGYTF. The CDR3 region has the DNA TGTGCCAGTAGTTTATACAGGGGTGACTATGGCTACACCTTC.

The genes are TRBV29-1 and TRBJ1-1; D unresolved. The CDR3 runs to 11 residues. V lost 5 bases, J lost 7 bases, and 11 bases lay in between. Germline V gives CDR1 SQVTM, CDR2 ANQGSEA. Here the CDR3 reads CSVSHGIEAFF. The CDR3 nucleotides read TGCAGCGTTTCGCACGGGATTGAAGCTTTCTTT. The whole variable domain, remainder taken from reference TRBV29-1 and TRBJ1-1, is SAVISQKPSRDICQRGTSLTIQCQVDSQVTMMFWYRQQPGQSLTLIATANQGSEATYESGFVIDKFPISRPNLTFSTLTVSNMSPEDSSIYLCSVSHGIEAFFGQGTRLTVV.

The CDR3 here is CASGLAANTGELFF. CDR3 coding DNA: TGTGCCAGCGGCCTAGCGGCGAACACCGGGGAGCTGTTTTTT. The chain links TRBV9 to TRBJ2-2; TRBD2 matches at 7 bases. V trimming: 7 bases; J trimming: 0 bases; junction bases outside the gene matches: 3. Germline loops: CDR1 SGDLS, CDR2 YYNGEE. This CDR3 spans 14 amino acids.

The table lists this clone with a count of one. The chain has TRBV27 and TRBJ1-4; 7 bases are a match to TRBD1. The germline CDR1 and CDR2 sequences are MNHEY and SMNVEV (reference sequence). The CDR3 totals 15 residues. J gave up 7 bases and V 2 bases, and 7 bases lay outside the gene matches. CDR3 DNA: TGTGCCAGCAGTTTAAACAGGGGCGTAGGTGAAAAACTGTTTTTT. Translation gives CASSLNRGVGEKLFF.

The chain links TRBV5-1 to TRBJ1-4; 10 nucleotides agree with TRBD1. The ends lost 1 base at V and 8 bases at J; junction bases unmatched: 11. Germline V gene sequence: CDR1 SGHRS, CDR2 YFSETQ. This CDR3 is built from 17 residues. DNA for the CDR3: TGCGCCAGCAGCTTGACATTTCGACAGGGGGCGGACGAAAAACTGTTTTTT. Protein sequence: CASSLTFRQGADEKLFF.

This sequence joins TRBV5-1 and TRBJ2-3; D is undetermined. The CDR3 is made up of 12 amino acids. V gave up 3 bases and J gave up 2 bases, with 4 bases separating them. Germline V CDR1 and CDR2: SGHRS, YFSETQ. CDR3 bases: TGCGCCAGCAGCTACACCACAGATACGCAGTATTTT. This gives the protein CASSYTTDTQYF.

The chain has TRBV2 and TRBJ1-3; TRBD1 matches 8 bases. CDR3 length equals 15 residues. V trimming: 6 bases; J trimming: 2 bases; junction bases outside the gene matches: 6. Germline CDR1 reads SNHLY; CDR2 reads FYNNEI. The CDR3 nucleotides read TGTGCCAGCAGGAAGGACAGGGTTGCTGGAAACACCATATATTTT. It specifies CASRKDRVAGNTIYF.

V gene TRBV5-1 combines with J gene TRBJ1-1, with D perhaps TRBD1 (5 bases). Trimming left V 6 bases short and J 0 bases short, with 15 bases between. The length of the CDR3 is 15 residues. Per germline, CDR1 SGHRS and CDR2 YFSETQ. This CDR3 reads CASKALGLLNTEAFF. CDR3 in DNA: TGCGCCAGCAAAGCCTTGGGACTCTTGAACACTGAAGCTTTCTTT.

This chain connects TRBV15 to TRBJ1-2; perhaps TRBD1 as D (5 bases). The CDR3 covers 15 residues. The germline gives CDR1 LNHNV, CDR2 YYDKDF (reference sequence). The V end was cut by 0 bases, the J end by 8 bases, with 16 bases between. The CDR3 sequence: CATSRDPSGMWGYTF. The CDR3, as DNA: TGTGCCACCAGCAGAGATCCCTCAGGGATGTGGGGCTACACCTTC. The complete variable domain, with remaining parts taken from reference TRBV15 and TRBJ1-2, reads DAMVIQNPRYQVTQFGKPVTLSCSQTLNHNVMYWYQQKSSQAPKLLFHYYDKDFNNEADTPDNFQSRRPNTSFCFLDIRSPGLGDTAMYLCATSRDPSGMWGYTFGSGTRLTVV.

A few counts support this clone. This chain's CDR3 is CASSSQGNPQPQHF. In DNA, the CDR3 is TGTGCCAGTAGTAGTCAGGGGAACCCTCAGCCCCAGCATTTT. The genes are TRBV19 and TRBJ1-5; TRBD1 is a possible D gene (6 bases). V lost 4 bases and J 6 bases, leaving 13 bases between the germline ends. CDR3 length: 14 amino acids. Germline V gene lookup returns CDR1 LNHDA and CDR2 SQIVND (reference sequence).

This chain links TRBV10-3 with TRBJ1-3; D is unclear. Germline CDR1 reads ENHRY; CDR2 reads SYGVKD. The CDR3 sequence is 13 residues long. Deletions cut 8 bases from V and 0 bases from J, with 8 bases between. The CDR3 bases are TGTGCCATCGGGCAGCTCTCTGGAAACACCATATATTTT. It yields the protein CAIGQLSGNTIYF.

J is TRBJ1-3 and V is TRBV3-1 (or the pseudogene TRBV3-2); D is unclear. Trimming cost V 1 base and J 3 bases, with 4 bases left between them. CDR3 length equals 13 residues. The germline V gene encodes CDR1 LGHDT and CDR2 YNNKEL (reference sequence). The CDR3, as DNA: TGTGCCAGCAGCCAAGGAGGTGGAAACACCATATATTTT. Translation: CASSQGGGNTIYF.

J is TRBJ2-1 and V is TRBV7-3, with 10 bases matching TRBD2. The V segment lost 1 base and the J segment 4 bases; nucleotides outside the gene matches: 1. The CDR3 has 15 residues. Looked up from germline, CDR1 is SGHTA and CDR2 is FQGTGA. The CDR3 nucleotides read TGTGCCAGCAGCTTAAAGCGGGAGGGATACAATGAGCAGTTCTTC. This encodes CASSLKREGYNEQFF.

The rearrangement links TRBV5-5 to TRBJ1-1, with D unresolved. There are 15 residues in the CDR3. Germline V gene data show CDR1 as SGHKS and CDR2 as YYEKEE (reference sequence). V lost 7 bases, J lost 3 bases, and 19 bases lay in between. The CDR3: CASVLAEGWDTEAFF. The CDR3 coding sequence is TGTGCCAGCGTGTTAGCAGAAGGATGGGACACTGAAGCTTTCTTT.

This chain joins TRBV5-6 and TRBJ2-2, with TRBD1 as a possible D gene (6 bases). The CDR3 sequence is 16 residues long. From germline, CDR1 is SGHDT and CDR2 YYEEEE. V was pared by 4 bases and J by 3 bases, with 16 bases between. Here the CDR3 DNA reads TGTGCCAGCAGCCGGGGCAGGGGTTCATACACCGGGGAGCTGTTTTTT. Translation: CASSRGRGSYTGELFF. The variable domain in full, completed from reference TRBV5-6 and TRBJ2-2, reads DAGVTQSPTHLIKTRGQQVTLRCSPKSGHDTVSWYQQALGQGPQFIFQYYEEEERQRGNFPDRFSGHQFPNYSSELNVNALLLGDSALYLCASSRGRGSYTGELFFGEGSRLTVL.

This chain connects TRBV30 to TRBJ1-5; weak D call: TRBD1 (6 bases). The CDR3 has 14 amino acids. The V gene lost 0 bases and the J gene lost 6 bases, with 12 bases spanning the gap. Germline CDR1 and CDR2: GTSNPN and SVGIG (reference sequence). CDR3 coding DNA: TGTGCCTGGAGTGTAGAAGGGGGTTGTCAGCCCCAGCATTTT. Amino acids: CAWSVEGGCQPQHF.

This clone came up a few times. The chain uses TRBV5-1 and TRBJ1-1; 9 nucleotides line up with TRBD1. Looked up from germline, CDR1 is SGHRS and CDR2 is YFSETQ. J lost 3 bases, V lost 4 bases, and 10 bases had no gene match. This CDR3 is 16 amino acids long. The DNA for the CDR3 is TGCGCCAGCAGCCACCGGGACAGGGCTGGTTACACTGAAGCTTTCTTT. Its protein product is CASSHRDRAGYTEAFF.